The clone carrying this T cell receptor (beta chain) was detected ten times or more. The data originate from a study of patients with pleural tuberculosis. CDR3 length: 11 residues. CDR1 is SEHNR and CDR2 is FQNEAQ in the germline V gene (reference sequence). Trimming pared 4 bases from V and 4 bases from J, leaving 5 bases between. One entry per CDR3 protein, called by TCRdb with MiXCR from the reads. The table has about 50,000 distinct CDR3 sequences, approximately 7.9% seen once. The receptor comes from a human donor with pleural tuberculosis. The chain recombines TRBV7-9 with TRBJ2-7; D is undetermined. The CDR3: CASSSKYEQYF. CDR3 DNA sequence: TGTGCCAGCAGCTCTAAATACGAGCAGTACTTC.